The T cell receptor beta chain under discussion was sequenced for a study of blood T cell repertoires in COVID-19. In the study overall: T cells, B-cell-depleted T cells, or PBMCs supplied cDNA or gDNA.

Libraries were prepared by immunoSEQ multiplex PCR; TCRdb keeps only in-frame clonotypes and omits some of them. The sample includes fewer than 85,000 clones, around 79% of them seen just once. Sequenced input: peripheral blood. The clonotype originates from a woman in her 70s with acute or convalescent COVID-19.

CDR3 residues: CASSLVGRRNLYGYTF. The CDR3 DNA is TGTGCCAGTAGTTTGGTGGGGCGCAGAAACCTCTATGGCTACACCTTC. The gene calls are TRBV19 and TRBJ1-2, with TRBD1 as a possible D gene (5 bases). CDR1 LNHDA and CDR2 SQIVND come from the germline V gene (reference sequence). V lost 5 bases to trimming and J lost 4 bases, with 20 bases between them. The CDR3 has 16 residues.